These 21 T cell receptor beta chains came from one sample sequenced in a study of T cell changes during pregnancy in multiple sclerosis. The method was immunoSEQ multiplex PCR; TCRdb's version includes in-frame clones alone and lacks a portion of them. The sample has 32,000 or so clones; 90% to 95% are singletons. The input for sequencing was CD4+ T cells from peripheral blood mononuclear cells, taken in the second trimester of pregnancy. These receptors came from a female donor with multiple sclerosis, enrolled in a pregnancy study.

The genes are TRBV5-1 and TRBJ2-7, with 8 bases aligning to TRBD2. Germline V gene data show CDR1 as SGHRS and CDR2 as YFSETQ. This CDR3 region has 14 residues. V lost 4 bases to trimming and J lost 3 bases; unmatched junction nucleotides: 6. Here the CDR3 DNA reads TGCGCCAGCAGCCCGGGACTAGTGATCTACGAGCAGTACTTC. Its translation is CASSPGLVIYEQYF. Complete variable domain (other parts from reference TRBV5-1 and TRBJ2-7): KAGVTQTPRYLIKTRGQQVTLSCSPISGHRSVSWYQQTPGQGLQFLFEYFSETQRNKGNFPGRFSGRQFSNSRSEMNVSTLELGDSALYLCASSPGLVIYEQYFGPGTRLTVT.

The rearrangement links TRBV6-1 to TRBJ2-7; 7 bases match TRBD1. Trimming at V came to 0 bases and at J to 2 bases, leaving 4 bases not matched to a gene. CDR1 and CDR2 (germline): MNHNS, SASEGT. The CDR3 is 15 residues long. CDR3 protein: CASSEAGDRPYEQYF. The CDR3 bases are TGTGCCAGCAGTGAAGCGGGGGACAGACCCTACGAGCAGTACTTC.

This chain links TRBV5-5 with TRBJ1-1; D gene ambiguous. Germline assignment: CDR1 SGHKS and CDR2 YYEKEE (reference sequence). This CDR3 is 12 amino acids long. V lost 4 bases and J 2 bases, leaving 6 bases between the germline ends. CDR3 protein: CASSLRNTEAFF. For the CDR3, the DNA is TGTGCCAGCAGCCTACGAAACACTGAAGCTTTCTTT.

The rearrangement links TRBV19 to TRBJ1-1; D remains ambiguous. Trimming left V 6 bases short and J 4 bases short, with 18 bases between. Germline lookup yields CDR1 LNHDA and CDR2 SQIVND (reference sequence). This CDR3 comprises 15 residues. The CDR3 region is CASRIGWASSTEAFF. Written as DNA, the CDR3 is TGTGCCAGTAGGATCGGATGGGCTAGCAGCACTGAAGCTTTCTTT.

CDR3 residues: CASSLNAGDRVSDTQYF. For the CDR3, the DNA is TGCGCCAGCAGCTTGAACGCCGGGGACAGGGTATCAGATACGCAGTATTTT. The gene calls are TRBV5-1 and TRBJ2-3, with TRBD1 matching 9 bases. This CDR3 contains 17 residues. V shed 1 base, J shed 4 bases, and the junction held 10 bases outside the gene matches. Germline assignment: CDR1 SGHRS and CDR2 YFSETQ. Looking up the rest from reference TRBV5-1 and TRBJ2-3 gives the full variable domain: KAGVTQTPRYLIKTRGQQVTLSCSPISGHRSVSWYQQTPGQGLQFLFEYFSETQRNKGNFPGRFSGRQFSNSRSEMNVSTLELGDSALYLCASSLNAGDRVSDTQYFGPGTRLTVL.

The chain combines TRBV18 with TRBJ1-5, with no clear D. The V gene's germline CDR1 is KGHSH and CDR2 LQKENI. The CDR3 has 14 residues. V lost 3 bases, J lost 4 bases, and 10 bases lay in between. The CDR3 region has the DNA TGTGCCAGCTCACCGACCGGGAGGAATCAGCCCCAGCATTTT. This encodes CASSPTGRNQPQHF.

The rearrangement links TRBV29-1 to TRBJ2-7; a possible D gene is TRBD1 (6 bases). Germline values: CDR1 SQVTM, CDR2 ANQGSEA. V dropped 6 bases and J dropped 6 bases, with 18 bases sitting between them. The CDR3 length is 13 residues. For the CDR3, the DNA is TGCAGCGTAGCCGGGACAAGTAACCCCGAGCAGTACTTC. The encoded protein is CSVAGTSNPEQYF.

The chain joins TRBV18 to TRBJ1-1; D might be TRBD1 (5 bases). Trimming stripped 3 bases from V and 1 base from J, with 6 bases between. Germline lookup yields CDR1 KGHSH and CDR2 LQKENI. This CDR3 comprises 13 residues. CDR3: CASSPGQNTEAFF. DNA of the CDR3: TGTGCCAGCTCACCGGGGCAGAACACTGAAGCTTTCTTT.

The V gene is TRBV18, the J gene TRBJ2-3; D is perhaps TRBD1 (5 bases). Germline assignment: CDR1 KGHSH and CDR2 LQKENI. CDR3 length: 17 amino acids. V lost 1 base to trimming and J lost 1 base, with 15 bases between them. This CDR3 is CASSPRLILRGTDTQYF. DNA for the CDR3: TGTGCCAGCTCACCACGTCTGATCCTCAGGGGCACAGATACGCAGTATTTT.

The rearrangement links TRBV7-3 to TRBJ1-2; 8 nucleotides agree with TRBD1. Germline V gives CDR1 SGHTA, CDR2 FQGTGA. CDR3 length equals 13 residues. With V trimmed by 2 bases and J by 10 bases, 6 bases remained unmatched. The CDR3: CASSLGQGGVYTF. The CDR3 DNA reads TGTGCCAGCAGCTTAGGACAGGGTGGAGTCTACACCTTC.

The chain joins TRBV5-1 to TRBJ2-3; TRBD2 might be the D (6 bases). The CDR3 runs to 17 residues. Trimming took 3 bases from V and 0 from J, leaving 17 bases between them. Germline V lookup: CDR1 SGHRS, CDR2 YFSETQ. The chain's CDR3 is CASSSTLTSSSTDTQYF. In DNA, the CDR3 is TGCGCCAGCAGCTCCACCCTTACTAGCTCTAGCACAGATACGCAGTATTTT.

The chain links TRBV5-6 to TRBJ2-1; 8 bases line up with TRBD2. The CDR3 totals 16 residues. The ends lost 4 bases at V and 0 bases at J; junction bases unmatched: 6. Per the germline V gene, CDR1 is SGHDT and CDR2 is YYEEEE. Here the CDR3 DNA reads TGTGCCAGCAGCCTACTAGCGGTCAGCTCCTACAATGAGCAGTTCTTC. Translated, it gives CASSLLAVSSYNEQFF.

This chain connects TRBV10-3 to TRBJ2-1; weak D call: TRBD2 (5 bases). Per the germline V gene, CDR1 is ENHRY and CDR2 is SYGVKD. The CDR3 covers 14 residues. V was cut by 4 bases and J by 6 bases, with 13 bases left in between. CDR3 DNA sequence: TGTGCCATCAGTGTGGGCAGAGGGTCCAATGAGCAGTTCTTC. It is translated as CAISVGRGSNEQFF.

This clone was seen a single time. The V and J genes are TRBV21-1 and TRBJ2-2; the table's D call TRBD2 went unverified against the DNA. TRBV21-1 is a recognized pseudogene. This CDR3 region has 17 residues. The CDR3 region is CASSKAHRHLNTGELFF. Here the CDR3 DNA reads TGTGCCAGCAGCAAAGCCCATCGCCACTTGAACACCGGGGAGCTGTTTTTT.

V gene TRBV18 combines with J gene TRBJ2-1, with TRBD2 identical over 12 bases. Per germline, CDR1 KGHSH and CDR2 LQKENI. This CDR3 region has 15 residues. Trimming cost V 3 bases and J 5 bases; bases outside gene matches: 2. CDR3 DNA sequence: TGTGCCAGCTCACCCCGACTAGCGGGGGACAATGAGCAGTTCTTC. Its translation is CASSPRLAGDNEQFF.

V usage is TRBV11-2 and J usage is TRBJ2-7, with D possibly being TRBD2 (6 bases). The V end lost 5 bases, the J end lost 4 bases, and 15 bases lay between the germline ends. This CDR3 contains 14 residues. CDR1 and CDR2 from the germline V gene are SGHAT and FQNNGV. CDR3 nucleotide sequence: TGTGCCAGCAGCCCGGGGACCCGGGGGTACGAGCAGTACTTC. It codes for CASSPGTRGYEQYF.

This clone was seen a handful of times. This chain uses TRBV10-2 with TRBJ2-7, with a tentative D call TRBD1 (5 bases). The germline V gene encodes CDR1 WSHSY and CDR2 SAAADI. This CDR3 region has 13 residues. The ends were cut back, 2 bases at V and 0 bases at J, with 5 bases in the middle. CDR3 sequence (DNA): TGCGCCAGCAGTGAGCAGGGCTCCTACGAGCAGTACTTC. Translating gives CASSEQGSYEQYF.

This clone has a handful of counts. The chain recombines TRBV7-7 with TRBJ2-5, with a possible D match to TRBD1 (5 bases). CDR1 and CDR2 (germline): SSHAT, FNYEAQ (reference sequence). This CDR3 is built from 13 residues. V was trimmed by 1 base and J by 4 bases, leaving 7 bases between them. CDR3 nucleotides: TGTGCCAGCAGCTTAGAAGGGGCAGAGACCCAGTACTTC. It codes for CASSLEGAETQYF.

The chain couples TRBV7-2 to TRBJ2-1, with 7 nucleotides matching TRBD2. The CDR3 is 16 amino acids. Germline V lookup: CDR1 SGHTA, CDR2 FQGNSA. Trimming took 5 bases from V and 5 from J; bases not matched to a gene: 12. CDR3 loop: CASSHPSGGRNNEQFF. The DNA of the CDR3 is TGTGCCAGCAGCCACCCCTCTGGCGGGAGAAACAATGAGCAGTTCTTC.

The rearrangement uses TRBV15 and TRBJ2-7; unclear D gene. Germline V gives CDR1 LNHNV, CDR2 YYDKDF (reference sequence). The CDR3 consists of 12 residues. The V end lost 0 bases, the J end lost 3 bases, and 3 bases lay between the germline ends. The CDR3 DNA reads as TGTGCCACCAGCAGAGACAGCTACGAGCAGTACTTC. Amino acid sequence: CATSRDSYEQYF. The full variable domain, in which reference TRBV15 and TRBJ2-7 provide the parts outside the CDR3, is DAMVIQNPRYQVTQFGKPVTLSCSQTLNHNVMYWYQQKSSQAPKLLFHYYDKDFNNEADTPDNFQSRRPNTSFCFLDIRSPGLGDTAMYLCATSRDSYEQYFGPGTRLTVT.

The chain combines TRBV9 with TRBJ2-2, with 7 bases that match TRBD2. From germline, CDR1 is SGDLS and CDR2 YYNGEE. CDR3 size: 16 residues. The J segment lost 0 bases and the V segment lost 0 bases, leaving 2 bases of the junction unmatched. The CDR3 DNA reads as TGTGCCAGCAGCGTAGGGGGGGGGACGAACACCGGGGAGCTGTTTTTT. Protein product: CASSVGGGTNTGELFF.